A selection of T cell receptor beta chains follows, all from one sample in a study of blood T cell repertoires in COVID-19. The data were produced by immunoSEQ multiplex PCR, yet TCRdb's version contains in-frame clones alone and is incomplete. The sample includes some 200,000 clones, about 80% of them seen just once. The sample comprised peripheral blood. Receptors originate from an older woman with acute or convalescent COVID-19. The CDR3 runs from the conserved cysteine through the conserved F or W. A D gene is named only where the DNA matches it firmly. Rows give clone size only sometimes, using once, few, many, or a class for an expanded clone.

d_call	j_call	v_call	clone_size	cdr3_nt	cdr3_aa
.	TRBJ2-3	TRBV24-1	.	TGTGCCACCCAAGGGAGAGCCGCCACAGATACGCAGTATTTT	CATQGRAATDTQYF
.	TRBJ2-2	TRBV7-3	.	TGTGCCAGCAGCTTAAGCACGGGTCGTGCCGGGGAGCTGTTTTTT	CASSLSTGRAGELFF
.	TRBJ1-5	TRBV6-4	.	TGTGCCAGCAGCCGAGATACAGGAGAATATAGCAATCAGCCCCAGCATTTT	CASSRDTGEYSNQPQHF
.	TRBJ2-7	TRBV5-1	once	TGCGCCAGCAGCTTGGCAAACTATGGCGAGCAGTACTTC	CASSLANYGEQYF
.	TRBJ2-1	TRBV7-3	.	TGTGCCAGCAGCTTAATGCTAGCTGAGCAGTTCTTC	CASSLMLAEQFF
.	TRBJ1-6	TRBV6-2/TRBV6-3	.	TGTGCCAGCACCCCCGAGGTCAGATCTTCACCCCTCCACTTT	CASTPEVRSSPLHF
TRBD2	TRBJ2-5	TRBV4-2	few	TGTGCCAGCAGCCAAAGATTAACCGGGACTAGCGGGAAGGGTGGGACCCAGTACTTC	CASSQRLTGTSGKGGTQYF
TRBD1	TRBJ1-2	TRBV24-1	.	TGTGCCACCAGTGACCCCTCCCAGGGGGCATCAAGGGGCTACACCTTC	CATSDPSQGASRGYTF
.	TRBJ2-3	TRBV2	.	TGTGCCAGCAGTGGATCAGGGAATAGAGGCACAGATACGCAGTATTTT	CASSGSGNRGTDTQYF
TRBD2	TRBJ2-3	TRBV30	.	TGTGCCTGGAGTGAACTAGCGGGAGCTACGCAGTATTTT	CAWSELAGATQYF
TRBD1	TRBJ2-7	TRBV2	.	TGTGCCAGCAGTCCCCCCCCTACAGGGGCCATCGGCGAGCAGTACTTC	CASSPPPTGAIGEQYF
TRBD1	TRBJ2-3	TRBV5-1	.	TGCGCCAGCAGCTGGGGAGACAGGGTCCCAGATACGCAGTATTTT	CASSWGDRVPDTQYF
.	TRBJ2-1	TRBV7-3	.	TGTGCCAGCAGCTTAACGGGAGGAGCCAATGAGCAGTTCTTC	CASSLTGGANEQFF
TRBD1	TRBJ1-1	TRBV5-1	few	TGCGCCAGCAGCCCTGTGACAGGGATGGGCACTGAAGCTTTCTTT	CASSPVTGMGTEAFF
TRBD2	TRBJ2-2	TRBV5-1	.	TGCGCCAGCAGCTTTGGCACTAGCGAAGGCGGGGAGCTGTTTTTT	CASSFGTSEGGELFF
.	TRBJ2-1	TRBV4-1	.	TGCGCCAGCAGCCAAGACGACAGGGAGGATGAGCAGTTCTTC	CASSQDDREDEQFF
TRBD2	TRBJ2-1	TRBV11-2	.	TGTGCCAGCAGCTTAGCGACTAGCGGGGGCTACAATGAGCAGTTCTTC	CASSLATSGGYNEQFF
TRBD2	TRBJ2-7	TRBV5-4	once	TGTGCCAGCAGCGGGGGACTAGCGGGAGGTGCCTACGAGCAGTACTTC	CASSGGLAGGAYEQYF
TRBD2	TRBJ2-1	TRBV6-6	few	TGTGCCAGCAGTTACTTCGGTCTAGCGGGAGGGAACGAGCAGTTCTTC	CASSYFGLAGGNEQFF
TRBD1	TRBJ1-2	TRBV2	.	TGTGCCAGCAGAAGGGGGCTCGGCTATGGCTACACCTTC	CASRRGLGYGYTF
.	TRBJ1-5	TRBV6-1	.	TGTGCCAGCAGTGAAGGAGGGTTTGTTCAGCCCCAGCATTTT	CASSEGGFVQPQHF
.	TRBJ1-6	TRBV5-1	few	TGCGCCAGCAGCCCTAGACACCTTGGAGCGGATTCACCCCTCCACTTT	CASSPRHLGADSPLHF
.	TRBJ2-2	TRBV5-1	few	TGCGCCAGCACTCCGGGACAAGGGAACACCGGGGAGCTGTTTTTT	CASTPGQGNTGELFF
TRBD2	TRBJ2-3	TRBV5-1	.	TGCGCCAGCCGTAGCGGGAACACAGATACGCAGTATTTT	CASRSGNTDTQYF
.	TRBJ2-3	TRBV7-8	once	TGTGCCAGCAGCTTGTCCGGGACTCTTACGCAGTATTTT	CASSLSGTLTQYF
TRBD2	TRBJ2-7	TRBV30	.	TGTGCCTGGACTAGGGGGCTAGCGGGAGTCTACGAGCAGTACTTC	CAWTRGLAGVYEQYF
TRBD1	TRBJ1-5	TRBV19	.	TGTGCCAGTAGTACCGACAGGGGGAAAATCAGCCCCCAGCATTTT	CASSTDRGKISPQHF
.	TRBJ2-1	TRBV7-9	.	TGTGCCAGCAGCTTGAGAAATGAGCAGTTCTTC	CASSLRNEQFF
TRBD1	TRBJ1-2	TRBV24-1	.	TGTGCCACCAGTGATTTCAGGGGGAATGGCTACACCTTC	CATSDFRGNGYTF
.	TRBJ2-1	TRBV9	.	TGTGCCAGCAGCACCCGTCTAAACAATGAGCAGTTCTTC	CASSTRLNNEQFF
.	TRBJ2-2	TRBV18	.	TGTGCCAGCTCTCGAGGACTTTTTAACACCGGGGAGCTGTTTTTT	CASSRGLFNTGELFF
.	TRBJ1-1	TRBV6-5	.	TGTGCCAGCAGCACCCGGACTGGCGAAGCTTTCTTT	CASSTRTGEAFF
.	TRBJ1-1	TRBV5-1	.	TGCGCCAGCAGCTTGGGTGGGGGGTATACTGAAGCTTTCTTT	CASSLGGGYTEAFF
.	TRBJ2-7	TRBV6-6	.	TGTGCCAGCACCCCCGAGGGGGTCCCCTACGAGCAGTACTTC	CASTPEGVPYEQYF
.	TRBJ2-6	TRBV7-2	.	TGTGCCAGCAGCTTAAGGCCCGGGGCTGGGGCCAACGTCCTGACTTTC	CASSLRPGAGANVLTF
TRBD1	TRBJ2-7	TRBV5-6	.	TGTGCCAGCGGACTGAGGACAGGGCAGTACTTC	CASGLRTGQYF
.	TRBJ2-1	TRBV7-9	once	TGTGCCAGCAGCTTGGGACTCCCGGAGGGGTACAATGAGCAGTTCTTC	CASSLGLPEGYNEQFF
TRBD2	TRBJ2-1	TRBV10-2	few	TGCGCCAGCAGTGAACTAGCGGGAGGCGCCTACAATGAGCAGTTCTTC	CASSELAGGAYNEQFF
TRBD1	TRBJ1-1	TRBV7-2	once	TGTGCCAGCATCAAATCGGGAGGGGGCGAAACTGAAGCTTTCTTT	CASIKSGGGETEAFF
TRBD1	TRBJ1-1	TRBV2	.	TGTGCCAGCACGGACAGGGAAGTCGAGGCTTTCTTT	CASTDREVEAFF